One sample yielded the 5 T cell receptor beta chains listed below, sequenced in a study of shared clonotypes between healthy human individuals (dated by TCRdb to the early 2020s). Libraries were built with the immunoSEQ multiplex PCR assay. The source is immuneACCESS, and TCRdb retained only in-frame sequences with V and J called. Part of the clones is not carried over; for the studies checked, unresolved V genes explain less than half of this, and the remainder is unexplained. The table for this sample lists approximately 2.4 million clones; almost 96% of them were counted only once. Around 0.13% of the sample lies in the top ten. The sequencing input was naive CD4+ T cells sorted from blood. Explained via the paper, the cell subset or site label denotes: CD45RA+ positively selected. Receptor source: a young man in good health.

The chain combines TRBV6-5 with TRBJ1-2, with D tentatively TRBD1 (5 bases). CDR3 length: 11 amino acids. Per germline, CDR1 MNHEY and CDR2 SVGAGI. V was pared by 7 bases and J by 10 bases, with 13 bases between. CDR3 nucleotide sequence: TGTGCCAGCAATAACGGAGGGGACTACACCTTC. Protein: CASNNGGDYTF.

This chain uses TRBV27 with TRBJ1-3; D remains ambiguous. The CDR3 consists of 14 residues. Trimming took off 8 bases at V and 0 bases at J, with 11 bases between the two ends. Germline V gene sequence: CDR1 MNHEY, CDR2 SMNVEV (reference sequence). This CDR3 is CASSEADSGNTIYF. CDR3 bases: TGTGCCAGCTCGGAGGCCGACTCTGGAAACACCATATATTTT.

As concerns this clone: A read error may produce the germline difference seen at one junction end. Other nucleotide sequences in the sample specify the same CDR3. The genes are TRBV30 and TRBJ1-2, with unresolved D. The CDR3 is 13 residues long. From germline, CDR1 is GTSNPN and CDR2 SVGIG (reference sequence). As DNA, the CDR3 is TGTGCCGGTCTTGGGGTATACTACTATGGTTACACCTTC. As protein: CAGLGVYYYGYTF.

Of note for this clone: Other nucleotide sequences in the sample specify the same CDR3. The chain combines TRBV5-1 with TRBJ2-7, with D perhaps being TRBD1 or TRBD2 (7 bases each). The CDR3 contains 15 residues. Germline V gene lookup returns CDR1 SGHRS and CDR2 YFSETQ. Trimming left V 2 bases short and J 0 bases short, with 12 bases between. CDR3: CASSFSGGASYEQYF. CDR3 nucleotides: TGCGCCAGCAGCTTCTCAGGGGGGGCCTCCTACGAGCAGTACTTC. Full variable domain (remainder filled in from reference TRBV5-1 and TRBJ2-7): KAGVTQTPRYLIKTRGQQVTLSCSPISGHRSVSWYQQTPGQGLQFLFEYFSETQRNKGNFPGRFSGRQFSNSRSEMNVSTLELGDSALYLCASSFSGGASYEQYFGPGTRLTVT.

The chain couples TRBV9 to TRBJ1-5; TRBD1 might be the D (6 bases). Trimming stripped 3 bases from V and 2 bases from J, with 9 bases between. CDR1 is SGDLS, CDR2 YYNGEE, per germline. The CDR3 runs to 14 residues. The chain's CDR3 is CASSGTAGNQPQHF. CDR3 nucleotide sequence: TGTGCCAGCAGCGGGACAGCCGGCAATCAGCCCCAGCATTTT. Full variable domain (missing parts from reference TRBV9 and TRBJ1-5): DSGVTQTPKHLITATGQRVTLRCSPRSGDLSVYWYQQSLDQGLQFLIQYYNGEERAKGNILERFSAQQFPDLHSELNLSSLELGDSALYFCASSGTAGNQPQHFGDGTRLSIL.